The clone carrying this T cell receptor beta chain was seen only a few times. Execution of the assay was at deep level. Profiled with immunoSEQ multiplex PCR; TCRdb holds only in-frame clones, not every one. Of about 980,000 clones in the sample, 60% to 85% were seen once. These data come from a study of shared clonotypes between healthy human individuals. The CDR3 extends over 17 amino acids. V dropped 3 bases and J dropped 0; count of bases not matched to a gene: 6. The V gene's germline CDR1 is SGHRS and CDR2 YFSETQ. The sample comprised memory CD4+ T cells sorted from blood. The subset denotes: CD45RA-negative fraction. The sequence was obtained from a man in his late teens or twenties in good health. The rearrangement uses TRBV5-1 and TRBJ2-6; TRBD1 aligns across 7 bases. The CDR3 DNA follows: TGCGCCAGCAGCTCAGGACAGGCCAGCTCTGGGGCCAACGTCCTGACTTTC. This encodes CASSSGQASSGANVLTF.